The 30 T cell receptor beta chains below all came from one sample that was sequenced in a study of shared clonotypes between healthy human individuals. The assay was immunoSEQ multiplex PCR, and TCRdb's table has in-frame clones only and misses some. The repertoire consists of about 960,000 clones, with about three quarters occurring once and the leading ten covering about 1.5%. Source material: memory CD4+ T cells sorted from blood. The subset: CD45RA-negative fraction. These receptors were obtained from a man between 18 and 29 years old in good health.

This chain connects TRBV5-6 to TRBJ1-1; D possibly corresponds to TRBD1 (6 bases). Germline V gives CDR1 SGHDT, CDR2 YYEEEE. The CDR3 is 15 amino acids. V lost 5 bases to trimming and J lost 4 bases, with 18 bases between them. CDR3 residues: CASRSPGGGRTEAFF. DNA for the CDR3: TGTGCCAGCAGAAGTCCTGGAGGGGGGCGCACTGAAGCTTTCTTT. Full variable domain (remainder filled in from reference TRBV5-6 and TRBJ1-1): DAGVTQSPTHLIKTRGQQVTLRCSPKSGHDTVSWYQQALGQGPQFIFQYYEEEERQRGNFPDRFSGHQFPNYSSELNVNALLLGDSALYLCASRSPGGGRTEAFFGQGTRLTVV.

Here the CDR3 reads CSVGAGGWGEQYF. CDR3 bases: TGCAGCGTTGGGGCGGGAGGATGGGGGGAGCAGTACTTC. V is TRBV29-1 and J is TRBJ2-7, with TRBD2 identical over 8 bases. The CDR3 has 13 residues. Trimming took 4 bases from V and 7 from J; bases not matched to a gene: 9. Looked up from germline, CDR1 is SQVTM and CDR2 is ANQGSEA.

The genes are TRBV19 and TRBJ2-2, with 8 positions matching TRBD1. The length of the CDR3 is 16 residues. In germline, CDR1 is LNHDA, CDR2 SQIVND (reference sequence). V was clipped by 6 bases and J by 4 bases; unmatched bases: 10. The CDR3 is CASSPLGRGLTGELFF. The CDR3 bases are TGTGCCAGTAGCCCCCTAGGCAGGGGGCTCACCGGGGAGCTGTTTTTT.

This sequence joins TRBV2 and TRBJ2-7, with TRBD1 matching over 9 bases. This CDR3 region has 14 residues. V dropped 4 bases and J dropped 6; count of bases not matched to a gene: 7. The germline gives CDR1 SNHLY, CDR2 FYNNEI. The CDR3 is CASSVWTGESEQYF. In DNA, the CDR3 is TGTGCCAGCAGTGTATGGACAGGGGAGTCCGAGCAGTACTTC.

This clone has only one observation. The rearrangement joins TRBV5-1 to TRBJ2-5; D may be TRBD1 or TRBD2 (5 bases each). In germline, CDR1 is SGHRS, CDR2 YFSETQ. This CDR3 is 15 amino acids long. Trimming took 0 bases from V and 4 from J, leaving 13 bases between them. CDR3 nucleotides: TGCGCCAGCAGCTTGGATGACAGCGGTGGAGAGACCCAGTACTTC. This sequence encodes CASSLDDSGGETQYF.

The rearrangement links TRBV9 to TRBJ1-3, with D perhaps TRBD1 (5 bases). The germline V and J ends were trimmed by 3 bases and 2 bases, with 18 bases remaining between them. This CDR3 is built from 17 residues. Per germline, CDR1 SGDLS and CDR2 YYNGEE. Here the CDR3 reads CASSAALSGAPGNTIYF. The CDR3 DNA follows: TGTGCCAGCAGCGCCGCCCTGAGTGGGGCCCCTGGAAACACCATATATTTT. The variable domain in full, completed from reference TRBV9 and TRBJ1-3, reads DSGVTQTPKHLITATGQRVTLRCSPRSGDLSVYWYQQSLDQGLQFLIQYYNGEERAKGNILERFSAQQFPDLHSELNLSSLELGDSALYFCASSAALSGAPGNTIYFGEGSWLTVV.

This chain uses TRBV11-2 with TRBJ2-2; TRBD1 might be the D (5 bases). The CDR3 has 16 residues. CDR1 SGHAT and CDR2 FQNNGV come from the germline V gene. V dropped 3 bases and J dropped 1 base, with 12 bases sitting between them. CDR3 in amino acids: CASSFAGSKNTGELFF. The CDR3, as DNA: TGTGCCAGCAGCTTTGCAGGGTCGAAGAACACCGGGGAGCTGTTTTTT.

CDR3 residues: CAWHSNNSPLHF. CDR3 coding DNA: TGTGCCTGGCACAGCAATAATTCACCCCTCCACTTT. The chain recombines TRBV30 with TRBJ1-6; D is unclear. The CDR3 runs to 12 residues. V was trimmed by 5 bases and J by 5 bases, leaving 7 bases between them. The V gene's germline CDR1 is GTSNPN and CDR2 SVGIG (reference sequence).

This clone showed up just a few times. The J gene is TRBJ1-1, the V gene TRBV30; no clear D gene. From germline, CDR1 is GTSNPN and CDR2 SVGIG (reference sequence). Trimming took off 7 bases at V and 2 bases at J, with 11 bases between the two ends. The CDR3 length is 12 residues. DNA for the CDR3: TGTGCCTTCATTCGTATAAACACTGAAGCTTTCTTT. Protein sequence: CAFIRINTEAFF.

This chain links TRBV10-3 with TRBJ2-7, with 11 bases that match TRBD2. This CDR3 comprises 13 residues. The germline gives CDR1 ENHRY, CDR2 SYGVKD. In DNA, the CDR3 is TGTGGGACTAGCGGGCATAGCTCCTACGAGCAGTACTTC. This encodes CGTSGHSSYEQYF.

The chain couples TRBV2 to TRBJ1-4, with D perhaps TRBD1 (5 bases). Germline CDR1 reads SNHLY; CDR2 reads FYNNEI. V lost 5 bases to trimming and J lost 3 bases, with 13 bases between them. The CDR3 loop spans 15 amino acids. CDR3 nucleotides: TGTGCCAGCAGTCTTCAGGGAGGGGCTAATGAAAAACTGTTTTTT. It translates to CASSLQGGANEKLFF.

The chain combines TRBV11-2 with TRBJ2-5, with TRBD1 identical over 7 bases. The CDR3 is made up of 15 amino acids. Germline trimming cut 4 bases from V and 5 bases from J; bases unmatched to any gene: 10. CDR1 and CDR2 (germline): SGHAT, FQNNGV. This chain's CDR3 is CASSSPMTGRETQYF. The CDR3 region has the DNA TGTGCCAGCAGCTCACCAATGACAGGGCGGGAGACCCAGTACTTC.

The rearrangement joins TRBV19 to TRBJ2-2, with D perhaps matching TRBD2 (6 bases). Germline V gene data show CDR1 as LNHDA and CDR2 as SQIVND (reference sequence). The V end was cut by 6 bases, the J end by 6 bases, with 20 bases between. This CDR3 is 16 amino acids long. CDR3 sequence (DNA): TGTGCCAGTAGCCCGGGCCTAGCGAAGGTTCCCGGGGAGCTGTTTTTT. This gives the protein CASSPGLAKVPGELFF.

V gene TRBV4-2 combines with J gene TRBJ1-6; unclear D gene. CDR3 length: 14 residues. Germline V gene data show CDR1 as LGHNA and CDR2 as YNFKEQ. V was pared by 0 bases and J by 8 bases, with 8 bases between. CDR3 protein: CASSQDLEDSPLHF. The CDR3, as DNA: TGTGCCAGCAGCCAAGATCTAGAGGATTCACCCCTCCACTTT.

The CDR3 region is CASSPRTSGETQYF. In DNA, the CDR3 is TGTGCCAGCTCACCACGGACTAGCGGGGAGACCCAGTACTTC. The chain combines TRBV18 with TRBJ2-5; TRBD2 agrees at 11 bases. Germline V gives CDR1 KGHSH, CDR2 LQKENI. V gave up 1 base and J gave up 5 bases; unmatched junction bases: 0. The CDR3 sequence is 14 residues long.

This clone was seen once. This chain connects TRBV10-3 to TRBJ2-5; D is uncertain. The CDR3 has 13 residues. V lost 0 bases, J lost 4 bases, and 6 bases lay in between. Per the germline V gene, CDR1 is ENHRY and CDR2 is SYGVKD. CDR3 sequence reads: CAISESSRETQYF. The CDR3, as DNA: TGTGCCATCAGTGAGTCATCGAGAGAGACCCAGTACTTC.

The J gene is TRBJ2-1, the V gene TRBV5-1; TRBD2 matches 10 bases. The CDR3 spans 19 residues. The V gene's germline CDR1 is SGHRS and CDR2 YFSETQ. The trim removed 1 base at V and 0 bases at J, leaving 10 bases unmatched. This chain's CDR3 is CASSLTVVAGGHSYNEQFF. Written as DNA, the CDR3 is TGCGCCAGCAGCTTGACGGTGGTAGCGGGGGGCCACTCCTACAATGAGCAGTTCTTC. Supplemented by reference TRBV5-1 and TRBJ2-1, the full variable domain reads KAGVTQTPRYLIKTRGQQVTLSCSPISGHRSVSWYQQTPGQGLQFLFEYFSETQRNKGNFPGRFSGRQFSNSRSEMNVSTLELGDSALYLCASSLTVVAGGHSYNEQFFGPGTRLTVL.

J is TRBJ2-5 and V is TRBV7-9; possibly TRBD2 for D (6 bases). The germline CDR1 and CDR2 sequences are SEHNR and FQNEAQ (reference sequence). V dropped 3 bases and J dropped 1 base, with 12 bases sitting between them. The CDR3 has 15 amino acids. The CDR3 spells CASSFFSGSQETQYF. The CDR3 nucleotides read TGTGCCAGCAGCTTTTTTAGCGGATCCCAAGAGACCCAGTACTTC.

The V gene is TRBV6-1, the J gene TRBJ2-1; no clear D gene. This CDR3 has 14 residues. Germline CDR1 and CDR2: MNHNS and SASEGT. The V gene lost 4 bases and the J gene lost 2 bases, with 9 bases spanning the gap. The CDR3 sequence: CASSGPSTYNEQFF. CDR3 sequence (DNA): TGTGCCAGCAGTGGGCCGTCAACCTACAATGAGCAGTTCTTC.

This chain uses TRBV27 with TRBJ2-2, with 8 bases that match TRBD2. CDR3 length equals 15 residues. Germline CDR1 reads MNHEY; CDR2 reads SMNVEV (reference sequence). The V segment lost 6 bases and the J segment 2 bases; nucleotides outside the gene matches: 5. The CDR3 protein is CASSQRESNTGELFF. The CDR3 coding sequence is TGTGCCAGCAGCCAGCGGGAGTCCAACACCGGGGAGCTGTTTTTT.

The genes are TRBV30 and TRBJ1-2; the D gene is possibly TRBD1 (6 bases). The germline CDR1 and CDR2 sequences are GTSNPN and SVGIG (reference sequence). The CDR3 consists of 15 residues. V gave up 0 bases and J gave up 2 bases, with 13 bases separating them. CDR3 amino acids: CAWSVKTTGNYGYTF. CDR3 sequence (DNA): TGTGCCTGGAGTGTAAAAACGACAGGCAACTATGGCTACACCTTC. Full variable domain (missing parts from reference TRBV30 and TRBJ1-2): SQTIHQWPATLVQPVGSPLSLECTVEGTSNPNLYWYRQAAGRGLQLLFYSVGIGQISSEVPQNLSASRPQDRQFILSSKKLLLSDSGFYLCAWSVKTTGNYGYTFGSGTRLTVV.

This clone appeared a single time. V is TRBV9 and J is TRBJ2-3, with TRBD2 matching over 9 bases. Germline V gives CDR1 SGDLS, CDR2 YYNGEE. This CDR3 contains 17 residues. With V trimmed by 3 bases and J by 2 bases, 10 bases remained unmatched. The CDR3 region is CASSASESGGPTDTQYF. CDR3 sequence (DNA): TGTGCCAGCAGCGCGTCTGAGAGCGGGGGGCCCACAGATACGCAGTATTTT.

The J gene is TRBJ2-7, the V gene TRBV10-2; no firm D call. The V and J ends lost 3 bases and 4 bases respectively, with 4 bases between them. This CDR3 has 11 residues. CDR1 and CDR2 from the germline V gene are WSHSY and SAAADI. Here the CDR3 DNA reads TGCGCCAGCAGTGACCGGTACGAGCAGTACTTC. This codes for CASSDRYEQYF.

The rearrangement uses TRBV10-1 and TRBJ2-2, with D possibly being TRBD1 or TRBD2 (5 bases each). With 6 bases removed from V and 8 bases from J, the gap between germline ends came to 13 bases. The CDR3 covers 13 residues. CDR1 and CDR2 from the germline V gene are WNHNN and SYGVQD (reference sequence). The CDR3 is CASSRDAEGELFF. The CDR3 DNA reads as TGCGCCAGCAGCCGGGACGCCGAGGGGGAGCTGTTTTTT.

The rearrangement links TRBV15 to TRBJ2-7, with D perhaps assigned TRBD1 or TRBD2 (6 bases each). This CDR3 comprises 14 residues. The germline V and J ends were trimmed by 0 bases and 6 bases, with 12 bases remaining between them. CDR1 and CDR2 from the germline V gene are LNHNV and YYDKDF (reference sequence). As DNA, the CDR3 is TGTGCCACCAGCAGAGATGTCGGAGGGGGCGAGCAGTACTTC. It yields the protein CATSRDVGGGEQYF.

A single count supports this clone. V gene TRBV7-9 combines with J gene TRBJ1-4; D is undetermined. CDR3 length: 14 residues. The germline CDR1 and CDR2 sequences are SEHNR and FQNEAQ (reference sequence). V was trimmed by 0 bases and J by 3 bases, leaving 5 bases between them. CDR3 loop: CASSLASSNEKLFF. In nucleotides, the CDR3 is TGTGCCAGCAGCTTAGCGAGCTCTAATGAAAAACTGTTTTTT.

This clone came up once. This rearrangement joins TRBV5-6 to TRBJ1-1, with 7 bases aligning to TRBD1. Germline CDR1 SGHDT, CDR2 YYEEEE. V gave up 0 bases and J gave up 4 bases; unmatched junction bases: 3. CDR3 length equals 14 residues. The CDR3 loop is CASSLEGAGTEAFF. The CDR3 bases are TGTGCCAGCAGCTTGGAGGGGGCAGGCACTGAAGCTTTCTTT. Supplemented by reference TRBV5-6 and TRBJ1-1, the full variable domain reads DAGVTQSPTHLIKTRGQQVTLRCSPKSGHDTVSWYQQALGQGPQFIFQYYEEEERQRGNFPDRFSGHQFPNYSSELNVNALLLGDSALYLCASSLEGAGTEAFFGQGTRLTVV.

This clone was detected a few times. The chain recombines TRBV19 with TRBJ1-2, with D unresolved. CDR1 is LNHDA, CDR2 SQIVND, per germline (reference sequence). The CDR3 has 14 amino acids. With 5 bases removed from V and 4 bases from J, the gap between germline ends came to 14 bases. CDR3 sequence: CASSPTGIFYGYTF. The CDR3 DNA follows: TGTGCCAGTAGTCCGACCGGGATTTTCTATGGCTACACCTTC.

V gene TRBV5-1 combines with J gene TRBJ2-3; 9 bases are shared with TRBD2. V shed 4 bases, J shed 8 bases, and the junction held 11 bases outside the gene matches. This CDR3 spans 15 amino acids. CDR1 and CDR2 from the germline V gene are SGHRS and YFSETQ. CDR3 residues: CASSPDGSGSSTQYF. CDR3 in DNA: TGCGCCAGCAGCCCGGATGGTAGCGGGAGTTCTACGCAGTATTTT.

The chain combines TRBV7-9 with TRBJ2-2, with D hard to call. Trimming left V 2 bases short and J 6 bases short, with 16 bases between. Per germline, CDR1 SEHNR and CDR2 FQNEAQ (reference sequence). CDR3 length: 16 amino acids. CDR3 bases: TGTGCCAGCAGCTTATCCGGACCCAGAAGGTCCGGGGAGCTGTTTTTT. Protein product: CASSLSGPRRSGELFF. The complete variable domain, with remaining parts taken from reference TRBV7-9 and TRBJ2-2, reads DTGVSQNPRHKITKRGQNVTFRCDPISEHNRLYWYRQTLGQGPEFLTYFQNEAQLEKSRLLSDRFSAERPKGSFSTLEIQRTEQGDSAMYLCASSLSGPRRSGELFFGEGSRLTVL.